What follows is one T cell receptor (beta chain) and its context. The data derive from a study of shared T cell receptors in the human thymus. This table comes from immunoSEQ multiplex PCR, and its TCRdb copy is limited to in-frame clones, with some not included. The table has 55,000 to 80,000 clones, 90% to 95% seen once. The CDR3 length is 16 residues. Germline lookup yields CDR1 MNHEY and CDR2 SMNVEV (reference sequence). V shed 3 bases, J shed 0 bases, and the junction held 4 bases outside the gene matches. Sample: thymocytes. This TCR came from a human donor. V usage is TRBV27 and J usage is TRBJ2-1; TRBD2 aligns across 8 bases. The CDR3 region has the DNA TGTGCCAGCAGTTTTATAGCGGGGCACTCCTACAATGAGCAGTTCTTC. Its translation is CASSFIAGHSYNEQFF.